This is a list of T cell receptor beta chains from one sample in a study of T cells in Graves' hyperthyroidism and ophthalmopathy. MiXCR was run by TCRdb on the multiplex PCR reads, yielding one entry per CDR3 protein. The table lists hundreds of thousands of distinct CDR3 sequences, roughly 14% of them singletons, with more than 5% in the top ten. The sequenced sample consisted of blood. These receptor sequences come from a woman under 40 with Graves' hyperthyroidism that later progressed to Graves' ophthalmopathy. CDR3s include the opening cysteine and the closing phenylalanine or tryptophan. A D gene is named only where the DNA matches it firmly. Some rows have no size entry. The others give once, few or many, or a class for an expanded clone.

TRBJ1-6	-	many	TRBV6-2/TRBV6-3	TGTGCCAGCAGTTCTGCTGACAGTGGGCCTTCACCCCTCCACTTT	CASSSADSGPSPLHF
TRBJ1-1	-	many	TRBV6-2/TRBV6-3	TGTGCCAGCAGTTGGGATGGGGCGACGAACACTGAAGCTTTCTTT	CASSWDGATNTEAFF
TRBJ1-2	-	-	TRBV6-2/TRBV6-3	TGTGCCAGCAGCCCCGATGGAGGGACCTATGGCTACACCTTC	CASSPDGGTYGYTF
TRBJ1-1	TRBD1	-	TRBV9	TGTGCCAGCAGCGTAGCAGCCCAGGGGGTGAACACTGAAGCTTTCTTT	CASSVAAQGVNTEAFF
TRBJ1-2	-	many	TRBV20-1	TGCAGTGCTAGAGTCCGGGCCCCTAACTATGGCTACACCTTC	CSARVRAPNYGYTF
TRBJ2-6	-	many	TRBV6-5	TGTGCCAGCAGACTTGGGATCTCTGGGGCCAACGTCCTGACTTTC	CASRLGISGANVLTF
TRBJ2-5	-	many	TRBV2	TGTGCCAGCAGGGATACAGGGGGGGAAGAGACCCAGTACTTC	CASRDTGGEETQYF
TRBJ2-7	-	many	TRBV5-1	TGCGCCAGCAGCCCCGGGCAGGGGCTCAACGAGCAGTACTTC	CASSPGQGLNEQYF
TRBJ2-2	-	-	TRBV3-1	TGTGCCAGCAGCCAAGTCCTATCCCTCGAGCTGTTTTTT	CASSQVLSLELFF
TRBJ2-7	TRBD2	-	TRBV7-3	TGTGCCAGCAGCCCGGGGGGGGGGCCCTACTACGAGCAGTACTTC	CASSPGGGPYYEQYF
TRBJ1-4	-	-	TRBV7-2	TGTGCCAACAGCCTGAGACATCCAACTAATGAAAAACTGTTTTTT	CANSLRHPTNEKLFF
TRBJ1-3	TRBD1	few	TRBV6-1	TGTGCCAGCAGACCCCCCTCCGGGACAGCGACGGGAAACACCATATATTTT	CASRPPSGTATGNTIYF
TRBJ2-7	TRBD1	many	TRBV30	TGTGCCCGTGACCCGGGACAGGGAGCCTACGAGCAGTACTTC	CARDPGQGAYEQYF
TRBJ2-7	-	many	TRBV24-1	TGTGCCACCAGTGATTCGGACGGAAAACTCTACGAGCAGTACTTC	CATSDSDGKLYEQYF
TRBJ1-1	-	many	TRBV19	TGTGCCAGTAGTCCGACAGTTCTTTTGAACACTGAAGCTTTCTTT	CASSPTVLLNTEAFF
TRBJ1-6	TRBD1	many	TRBV25-1	TGTGCCAGCAGCGGATTGACAGGGGAGGTGGCCTATAATTCACCCCTCCACTTT	CASSGLTGEVAYNSPLHF
TRBJ2-1	-	many	TRBV19	TGTGCCAGTAGTATAGCGGAGACAGCGGACTACAATGAGCAGTTCTTC	CASSIAETADYNEQFF
TRBJ2-3	TRBD2	many	TRBV5-1	TGCGCCAGCAGAGCGACTAGCGGGAGAACAGATACGCAGTATTTT	CASRATSGRTDTQYF
TRBJ2-3	TRBD2	many	TRBV7-3	TGTGCCAGCAGCCCGCGGGGGGGTTACTCCTACGATACGCAGTATTTT	CASSPRGGYSYDTQYF
TRBJ2-3	TRBD2	few	TRBV6-5	TGTGCCAGCAGTTACTCAGGACTAGCGGATACAGATACGCAGTATTTT	CASSYSGLADTDTQYF
TRBJ2-2	TRBD2	-	TRBV20-1	TGCAGTGCAAGGAGGGCTAGCGGCGCGCCTAACACCGGGGAGCTGTTTTTT	CSARRASGAPNTGELFF
TRBJ2-2	-	-	TRBV7-8	TGTGCCAGCAGCTTGGGGGCTGGCGGGGAGCTGTTTTTT	CASSLGAGGELFF
TRBJ1-5	TRBD1	-	TRBV27	TGTGCCAGCAGTACAGGACAGGGGAAGGTCGGACAGCCCCAGCATTTT	CASSTGQGKVGQPQHF
TRBJ2-5	TRBD2	-	TRBV6-5	TGTGCCAGCAGTTACTCGCGCCTAGCGGGACAAGAGACCCAGTACTTC	CASSYSRLAGQETQYF
TRBJ2-7	-	-	TRBV7-9	TGTGCCAGCAGCACCCTCGGGGACGGTGAGCAGTACTTC	CASSTLGDGEQYF
TRBJ1-1	-	once	TRBV20-1	TGCAGTGCTAGAAAGGGGGGCGTCGACACTGAAGCTTTCTTT	CSARKGGVDTEAFF
TRBJ1-1	TRBD1	few	TRBV5-1	TGCGCCAGCAGCTCGGTCGCCCCTTTAGGGGGCGAGTGGAACACTGAAGCTTTCTTT	CASSSVAPLGGEWNTEAFF
TRBJ2-1	TRBD1	few	TRBV7-2	TGTGCCAGCAGCTTATCGGAGCCATCCAGGGGGAATGAGCAGTTCTTC	CASSLSEPSRGNEQFF
TRBJ2-3	-	many	TRBV15	TGTGCCACCAGCTGGGACACAGATACGCAGTATTTT	CATSWDTDTQYF
TRBJ1-4	TRBD1	few	TRBV7-9	TGTGCCAGCAGCTCCAGCTGGGACAGGCGCCCCCCAACTAATGAAAAACTGTTTTTT	CASSSSWDRRPPTNEKLFF
TRBJ2-3	-	few	TRBV30	TGTGCCTGGAAGGGAGATACGCAGTATTTT	CAWKGDTQYF
TRBJ1-1	-	-	TRBV7-9	TGTGCCAGCAGCTTATCTGGGGCAGCTGAAGCTTTCTTT	CASSLSGAAEAFF
TRBJ2-1	-	-	TRBV6-2/TRBV6-3	TGTGCCAGCAGTTACACGGGGCGGCCCGGGACTCCCGCTTGGGAGCAGCTCTTC	CASSYTGRPGTPAWEQLF
TRBJ2-1	-	-	TRBV6-6	TGTGCCAGCAGTTACGATACAGGCAATGAGCAGTTCTTC	CASSYDTGNEQFF
TRBJ2-3	TRBD1	few	TRBV5-1	TGCGCCAGCAGCTCGGTTGCGACAGGGGATGCAGATACGCAGTATTTT	CASSSVATGDADTQYF
TRBJ2-1	-	many	TRBV30	TGTGCCTGGAGTTGGAGGGATGAGCAGTTCTTC	CAWSWRDEQFF
TRBJ2-5	TRBD1	many	TRBV28	TGTGCCAGCAGTTTAACGGGAGGGACAGGGGACGGGAAGACCCAGTACTTC	CASSLTGGTGDGKTQYF
TRBJ2-5	-	-	TRBV4-1	TGCGCCAGCAACCAAGACCGGGGGCCAGAGACCCAGTACTTC	CASNQDRGPETQYF
TRBJ1-1	-	many	TRBV12-3/TRBV12-4	TGTGCCAGTCTGCGGAACACTGAAGCTTTCTTT	CASLRNTEAFF
TRBJ2-1	TRBD2	few	TRBV6-6	TGTGCCAGCAGTTACTCGGCGGGAGCCTCTTACAATGAGCAGTTCTTC	CASSYSAGASYNEQFF
TRBJ2-1	-	many	TRBV27	TGTGCCAGCAGTTTATCCAGATACAATGAGCAGTTCTTC	CASSLSRYNEQFF
TRBJ2-2	-	few	TRBV28	TGTGCCAGCAGTCCCGGGACTTACGGCGGGGAGCTGTTTTTT	CASSPGTYGGELFF
TRBJ2-5	-	-	TRBV20-1	TGCAGTGCTAGGGGGACGAGGGCAGAGACCCAGTACTTC	CSARGTRAETQYF
TRBJ2-2	TRBD1	-	TRBV14	TGTGCCAGCAGCCATCAGGGGGCAACCGGGGAGCTGTTTTTT	CASSHQGATGELFF
TRBJ2-7	TRBD2	many	TRBV28	TGTGCCAGCAGTCTCCTTTCTAGCGGTACAACCTACGAGCAGTACTTC	CASSLLSSGTTYEQYF
TRBJ1-2	-	few	TRBV7-9	TGTGCCAGCAGCTTAGACCTTATTAACTATGGCTACACCTTC	CASSLDLINYGYTF
TRBJ1-1	-	-	TRBV12-3/TRBV12-4	TGTGCCAGCGCCACGTTACGGGTCACTGAAGCTTTCTTT	CASATLRVTEAFF
TRBJ1-4	-	many	TRBV18	TGTGCCAGCTCTCCTCCTGGGACGGTCGAGAAACTGTTTTTT	CASSPPGTVEKLFF
TRBJ1-1	-	-	TRBV6-5	TGTGCCAGCAGTTACCCGAGGGGACAGAACACTGAAGCTTTCTTT	CASSYPRGQNTEAFF
TRBJ2-1	TRBD2	many	TRBV28	TGTGCCAGCAGTAGTAGCGGGAGGAATGGTGAGCAGTTCTTC	CASSSSGRNGEQFF